Listed below are T cell receptor beta chains from one sample, sequenced in a study of T-cell reconstitution after alpha-beta-depleted transplantation in children. One entry per CDR3 protein results from TCRdb running MiXCR on the PCR reads. The sample has around 580,000 distinct CDR3 sequences; around 23% are singletons. Source: PBMCs, mostly from graft donor cells, taken 360 days after TCRalphabeta/CD19-depleted stem cell transplant. Receptors were obtained from a boy in the first two years of life who had a stem cell transplant for acute myeloid leukemia, so the T cells may come from the graft donor. Both conserved end residues are part of each CDR3. D genes are given only for firm matches. Size is stated for part of the rows, as once, few or many counts, or as a class when the clone is expanded.

d_gene	v_gene	abundance	j_gene	CDR3nt	CDR3aa
.	TRBV28	few	TRBJ2-2	TGTGCCAGCCAGCCAGGATACGCGAACACCGGGGAGCTGTTTTTT	CASQPGYANTGELFF
.	TRBV28	many	TRBJ2-3	TGTGCCAGCAGGACGGGGGGCGGCACAGATACGCAGTATTTT	CASRTGGGTDTQYF
TRBD1	TRBV12-3/TRBV12-4	.	TRBJ1-2	TGTGCCAGCAAGAACTTAGACAGGGGGATCTACACCTTC	CASKNLDRGIYTF
.	TRBV4-2	.	TRBJ1-1	TGTGCCAGCAGCCAATGGGAGGTGGGCACTGAAGCTTTCTTT	CASSQWEVGTEAFF
.	TRBV7-9	many	TRBJ2-6	TGTGCCAGCAGCCTCGGGACTCCCGGGGCCAACGTCCTGACTTTC	CASSLGTPGANVLTF
TRBD1	TRBV6-5	many	TRBJ2-1	TGTGCCAGCAGCGCCGGGACAGGGTCCAATGAGCAGTTCTTC	CASSAGTGSNEQFF
.	TRBV12-3/TRBV12-4	many	TRBJ1-5	TGTGCCAGCAGTTTAAGCGGGAATCAGCCCCAGCATTTT	CASSLSGNQPQHF
.	TRBV6-2/TRBV6-3	.	TRBJ2-1	TGTGCCAGCAGTTACCCCGGAGCTCACAATGAGCAGTTCTTC	CASSYPGAHNEQFF
.	TRBV28	few	TRBJ2-1	TGTGCCAGCAGTTTAGAGCGCAGGGCTTTCAGTGAGCAGTTCTTC	CASSLERRAFSEQFF
.	TRBV6-1	few	TRBJ2-5	TGTGCCAGCAACCCCCGTCGTGTCAGGGTCCAAGAGACCCAGTACTTC	CASNPRRVRVQETQYF
.	TRBV27	.	TRBJ1-2	TGTGCCAGCAGAGGGGCGGGCTATGGCTACACCTTC	CASRGAGYGYTF
TRBD1	TRBV12-3/TRBV12-4	.	TRBJ1-2	TGTGCCAGCAGTTTCTACCTGACAGGGATACTCTATGGCTACACCTTC	CASSFYLTGILYGYTF
.	TRBV5-1	.	TRBJ1-1	TGCGCCAGCAGCTTGTACCCAACAGCTTTGGGGACTGAAGCTTTCTTT	CASSLYPTALGTEAFF
TRBD2	TRBV4-3	many	TRBJ2-1	TGCGCCAGCAGCCAAGATCCGACCGGGGGGGCCGATGAGCAGTTCTTC	CASSQDPTGGADEQFF
.	TRBV12-3/TRBV12-4	many	TRBJ1-1	TGTGCCAGCACCCTGGACAGCCCGAACACTGAAGCTTTCTTT	CASTLDSPNTEAFF
.	TRBV12-5	few	TRBJ1-2	TGTGCTAGTGGTTTGGTACGGGGACGGAGTAACTATGGCTACACCTTC	CASGLVRGRSNYGYTF
.	TRBV29-1	many	TRBJ1-1	TGCAGCGTTGAAGAGGGGGGGAACACTGAAGCTTTCTTT	CSVEEGGNTEAFF
.	TRBV20-1	many	TRBJ1-1	TGCAGTGCTAGCCCCTACACTGAAGCTTTCTTT	CSASPYTEAFF
.	TRBV7-9	many	TRBJ2-1	TGTGCCAGCAGCCACCCACAGGTTAGAGGCAATGAGCAGTTCTTC	CASSHPQVRGNEQFF
.	TRBV14	few	TRBJ2-3	TGTGCCAGCAGCCAAGAAAGGGGCGTGAGGGGCACAGATACGCAGTATTTT	CASSQERGVRGTDTQYF
.	TRBV6-1	.	TRBJ2-6	TGTGCCAGCAGCAGACAGGCCTCTGGGGCCAACGTCCTGACTTTC	CASSRQASGANVLTF
.	TRBV7-2	few	TRBJ1-4	TGTGCCAGCAGCCTAGTACGGGATATGAATGAAAAACTGTTTTTT	CASSLVRDMNEKLFF
.	TRBV7-2	.	TRBJ2-5	TGTGCCAGCAGCTTAGGAGGGACCCAGTTGACCCAGTACTTC	CASSLGGTQLTQYF
TRBD1	TRBV11-2	.	TRBJ2-1	TGTGCCAGCAGCCCTCCGACAGGGAACTACAATGAGCAGTTCTTC	CASSPPTGNYNEQFF
TRBD1	TRBV20-1	few	TRBJ2-2	TGCAGTGCCACGGACAGGGCGTACACCGGGGAGCTGTTTTTT	CSATDRAYTGELFF
TRBD2	TRBV6-2/TRBV6-3	many	TRBJ2-1	TGTGCCAGCAGTTTCGCAGGACTAGCGGGGAAGTTCTTC	CASSFAGLAGKFF
.	TRBV2	many	TRBJ2-2	TGTGCCAGCAGTGAACAGCGAGCTAACACCGGGGAGCTGTTTTTT	CASSEQRANTGELFF
.	TRBV29-1	.	TRBJ1-3	TGCAGCGTTGCGGGCCTGGGGTTGAGGGGAAACACCATATATTTT	CSVAGLGLRGNTIYF
.	TRBV5-1	many	TRBJ1-2	TGCGCCAGCAGCTCCTCGCTTCAGGGTGGCTATGGCTACACCTTC	CASSSSLQGGYGYTF
.	TRBV20-1	.	TRBJ2-1	TGTGGGCTAGCGCCTAGTCGCTCCTACAATGAGCAGTTCTTC	CGLAPSRSYNEQFF
.	TRBV6-1	few	TRBJ1-1	TGTGCCAGCAGTGTCCTTATGAACACTGAAGCTTTCTTT	CASSVLMNTEAFF
.	TRBV4-1	many	TRBJ2-7	TGCGCCAGCAGCCAAGACCCTTGGGGGCAGGGGATTTCCTACGAGCAGTACTTC	CASSQDPWGQGISYEQYF
TRBD1	TRBV20-1	few	TRBJ2-3	TGCAGTGCCTGGGGACAGGGAAACACAGATACGCAGTATTTT	CSAWGQGNTDTQYF
.	TRBV28	many	TRBJ2-3	TGTGCCAGCAGTTGGTACGGGGATACGCAGTATTTT	CASSWYGDTQYF
TRBD1	TRBV20-1	few	TRBJ2-7	TGCAGTGCAGACAGGGGGCTTGGGCAGTACTTC	CSADRGLGQYF
.	TRBV6-1	.	TRBJ2-3	TGTGCCAGCTTGTCAGTGGCGGGTTTGCGGGATACGCAGTATTTT	CASLSVAGLRDTQYF
.	TRBV3-1	.	TRBJ2-2	TGTGCCAGCAGCCATCGTGCCGCCCTGCTGAACACCGGGGAGCTGTTTTTT	CASSHRAALLNTGELFF
.	TRBV20-1	many	TRBJ2-3	TGCAGTGCTAGGTCCGGAATGGACGGGGCAGATACGCAGTATTTT	CSARSGMDGADTQYF
TRBD2	TRBV7-6	.	TRBJ2-3	TGTGCCAGCAGCTTTCTAGCGGGGGGGCCAGACAGCACAGATACGCAGTATTTT	CASSFLAGGPDSTDTQYF
TRBD1	TRBV20-1	.	TRBJ2-3	TGCAGTGTCACCTCAGGACAGGTCTGGGCAGATACGCAGTATTTT	CSVTSGQVWADTQYF
.	TRBV5-1	many	TRBJ2-1	TGCGCCAGCAGCTTATACCCCCGGGACGGAAGATCCTACAATGAGCAGTTCTTC	CASSLYPRDGRSYNEQFF
.	TRBV10-3	.	TRBJ2-1	TGTGCCATCGGGGGGAGCCGTGAGCAGTTCTTC	CAIGGSREQFF
.	TRBV12-3/TRBV12-4	few	TRBJ2-6	TGTGCCAGCACTAAAACAGAGTCTGGGGCCAACGTCCTGACTTTC	CASTKTESGANVLTF
.	TRBV7-3	.	TRBJ2-5	TGTGCCAGCAGCTCCCCTCGGATGAACGAGGAGACCCAGTACTTC	CASSSPRMNEETQYF
TRBD1	TRBV6-1	.	TRBJ1-4	TGTGCCAGCAGTGAGGGACAGGGGTTTTCACTGTTTTTT	CASSEGQGFSLFF